The source of this T cell receptor (beta chain) is a study of response to subunit inactivated influenza vaccine. TCRdb reprocessed the RT-PCR reads via MiXCR and lists one record per CDR3 protein. The sample carries roughly 540,000 distinct CDR3 sequences, around a quarter recorded once. V dropped 0 bases and J dropped 4 bases, with 10 bases sitting between them. CDR1 and CDR2 from the germline V gene are SGHAT and FQNNGV. The CDR3 extends over 15 amino acids. The same sample was also studied in work on T cells expressing NK-cell markers. That work adds: With UMIs, 5'RACE template switching was used to make TCR beta cDNA. The study sequenced eight donors, seven HCMV-seropositive and one seronegative. Sorting in several experiments was restricted by an anti-gamma-delta TCR antibody to alpha-beta TCR T cells.

This receptor was taken from a man aged 50-60 years who received an inactivated influenza vaccine. V usage is TRBV11-2 and J usage is TRBJ2-1; no definite D call. The sequencing used CD4+ T cells sorted from PBMCs, collected 12 days after vaccination. The CDR3 is CASSLDGRKYNEQFF. The CDR3 DNA reads as TGTGCCAGCAGCTTAGATGGCCGGAAGTACAATGAGCAGTTCTTC.